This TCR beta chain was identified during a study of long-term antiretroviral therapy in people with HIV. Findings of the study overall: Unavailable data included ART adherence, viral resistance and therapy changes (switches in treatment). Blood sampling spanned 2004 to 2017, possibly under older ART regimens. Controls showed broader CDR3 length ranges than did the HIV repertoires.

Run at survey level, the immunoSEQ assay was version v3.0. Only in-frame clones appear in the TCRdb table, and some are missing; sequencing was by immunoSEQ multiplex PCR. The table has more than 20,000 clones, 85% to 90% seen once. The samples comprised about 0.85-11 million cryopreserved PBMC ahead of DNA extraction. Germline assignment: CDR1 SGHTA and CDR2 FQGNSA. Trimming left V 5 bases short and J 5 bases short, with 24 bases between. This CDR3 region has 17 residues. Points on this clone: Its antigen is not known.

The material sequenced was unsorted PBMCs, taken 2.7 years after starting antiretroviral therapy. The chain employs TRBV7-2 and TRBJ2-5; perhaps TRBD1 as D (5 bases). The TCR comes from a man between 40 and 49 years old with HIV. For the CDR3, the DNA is TGTGCCAGCAGCCCACATGTGGGCGGACATTCAGAGGAGACCCAGTACTTC. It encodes CASSPHVGGHSEETQYF.